These 24 T cell receptor beta chains came from one sample sequenced in a study of T cell repertoires in cytomegalovirus infection. TCRdb processed the reads anew with MiXCR; each CDR3 protein has one entry. The table has approximately 490,000 distinct CDR3 sequences, about 11% seen once. The sequencing input was PBMCs. Source of these receptors: a human donor in good health (CMV status not recorded). Some clones in this sample may be carry-over from other donors' samples.

The chain uses TRBV5-4 and TRBJ1-1, with D uncertain. This CDR3 has 17 amino acids. Deletions cut 1 base from V and 0 bases from J, with 16 bases between. Germline V CDR1 and CDR2: SGHNT, YYREEE (reference sequence). CDR3 in amino acids: CASSLWLDSQLNTEAFF. In DNA form, the CDR3 reads TGTGCCAGCAGCTTGTGGCTCGATAGTCAGTTGAACACTGAAGCTTTCTTT.

The sample holds many counts of this clonotype. V is TRBV5-6 and J is TRBJ2-1, with D tentatively TRBD2 (5 bases). Germline CDR1 SGHDT, CDR2 YYEEEE. The length of the CDR3 is 15 residues. V dropped 0 bases and J dropped 8 bases, with 15 bases sitting between them. The CDR3 protein is CASSLAGGYSDEQFF. The CDR3 nucleotides are TGTGCCAGCAGCTTGGCTGGCGGGTATAGCGATGAGCAGTTCTTC.

The chain combines TRBV9 with TRBJ2-1, with D tentatively TRBD1 or TRBD2 (5 bases each). Trimming took 3 bases from V and 11 from J, leaving 27 bases between them. The germline V gene has CDR1 SGDLS and CDR2 YYNGEE. This CDR3 spans 17 amino acids. CDR3: CASSATGDPMAETKQFF. In DNA form, the CDR3 reads TGTGCCAGCAGCGCTACCGGGGACCCCATGGCTGAGACTAAGCAGTTCTTC.

This clonotype was detected ten times or more. CDR3 sequence (DNA): TGTGCCAGCAGTTCACACGGCCTAGCGGGGGACTCCTACGAGCAGTACTTC. Translation: CASSSHGLAGDSYEQYF. This rearrangement joins TRBV12-3 or TRBV12-4 to TRBJ2-7; 10 bases agree with TRBD2. The CDR3 is 17 amino acids. V lost 4 bases, J lost 0 bases, and 9 bases stayed unmatched.

The chain employs TRBV20-1 and TRBJ2-7; 9 bases line up with TRBD2. CDR3 length equals 14 residues. The V segment lost 4 bases and the J segment 3 bases; nucleotides outside the gene matches: 7. The germline CDR1 and CDR2 sequences are DFQATT and SNEGSKA (reference sequence). The DNA for the CDR3 is TGCAGTGCTACGACTAGCGGATACTTCTACGAGCAGTACTTC. Protein product: CSATTSGYFYEQYF.

This clonotype appeared many times. The chain links TRBV28 to TRBJ1-1; D gene uncertain. V shed 6 bases and J shed 0 bases, with 14 bases lying between them. The CDR3 has 15 residues. The germline gives CDR1 MDHEN, CDR2 SYDVKM. CDR3 region: CASRPLQRMNTEAFF. The CDR3 DNA reads TGTGCCAGCAGACCCCTCCAGCGGATGAACACTGAAGCTTTCTTT.

The genes are TRBV6-1 and TRBJ1-5; perhaps TRBD1 as D (5 bases). Germline V gene lookup returns CDR1 MNHNS and CDR2 SASEGT. V lost 7 bases, J lost 0 bases, and 13 bases lay in between. The CDR3 length is 15 residues. The CDR3 spells CASTATVNSNQPQHF. DNA for the CDR3: TGTGCCAGCACCGCGACAGTTAATAGCAATCAGCCCCAGCATTTT.

V gene TRBV15 combines with J gene TRBJ1-1, with 10 bases that match TRBD1. The CDR3 is 16 residues long. J lost 6 bases, V lost 3 bases, and 10 bases had no gene match. From germline, CDR1 is LNHNV and CDR2 YYDKDF (reference sequence). The CDR3 DNA sequence: TGTGCCACCAGCAGGGACAGGGGGTCCCCTCGAGCTGAAGCTTTCTTT. It codes for CATSRDRGSPRAEAFF.

This clonotype was counted only a few times. V usage is TRBV20-1 and J usage is TRBJ2-5; 7 nucleotides agree with TRBD1. J was trimmed by 4 bases and V by 3 bases; bases with no gene match: 8. The CDR3 loop spans 14 amino acids. Germline V gene lookup returns CDR1 DFQATT and CDR2 SNEGSKA (reference sequence). CDR3 protein: CSAREQGSTETQYF. CDR3 bases: TGCAGTGCTAGGGAACAGGGGAGTACAGAGACCCAGTACTTC.

This clonotype was counted many times. The rearrangement joins TRBV5-8 to TRBJ2-2; D unclear. CDR1 and CDR2 (germline): SGHTS, YDEGEE. V shed 2 bases and J shed 0 bases, with 14 bases lying between them. This CDR3 comprises 17 residues. CDR3 loop: CASSFSYGPANTGELFF. For the CDR3, the DNA is TGTGCCAGCAGCTTTAGTTACGGGCCAGCGAACACCGGGGAGCTGTTTTTT.

This clonotype showed up many times. The chain has TRBV7-8 and TRBJ2-2; 9 bases map to TRBD1. The CDR3 is 17 amino acids. The germline V gene has CDR1 SGHVS and CDR2 FQNEAQ. The ends lost 5 bases at V and 7 bases at J; junction bases unmatched: 14. This CDR3 is CASSENRDRVYNGELFF. The CDR3 DNA sequence: TGTGCCAGCAGCGAGAACCGGGACAGGGTGTATAACGGGGAGCTGTTTTTT.

This clonotype has a count of ten or more. The chain recombines TRBV19 with TRBJ1-1, with D tentatively TRBD1 (5 bases). Trimming cost V 7 bases and J 4 bases, with 10 bases left between them. Germline V gives CDR1 LNHDA, CDR2 SQIVND (reference sequence). The CDR3 length is 12 residues. The CDR3, as DNA: TGTGCCAGTACGGACACGGCCACTGAAGCTTTCTTT. Translating it yields CASTDTATEAFF.

V and J are TRBV20-1 and TRBJ2-7; D possibly uses TRBD1 or TRBD2 (5 bases each). The CDR3 runs 14 residues. With 0 bases removed from V and 3 bases from J, the gap between germline ends came to 12 bases. Germline-derived CDR1 and CDR2 are DFQATT and SNEGSKA (reference sequence). CDR3 sequence (DNA): TGCAGTGCTAGAGATCGAGGGGTGGGCTACGAGCAGTACTTC. It yields the protein CSARDRGVGYEQYF.

This clonotype was detected ten times or more. The CDR3, as DNA: TGTGCCATCAGAGAGGGGGCGGAAAACACCATATATTTT. It translates to CAIREGAENTIYF. The chain carries TRBV10-3 and TRBJ1-3, with 7 bases aligning to TRBD1. This CDR3 has 13 amino acids. The V segment lost 6 bases and the J segment 6 bases; nucleotides outside the gene matches: 5. The V gene's germline CDR1 is ENHRY and CDR2 SYGVKD.

In its sample, this clonotype was seen a few times. J is TRBJ2-4 and V is TRBV29-1; D possibly matches TRBD1 or TRBD2 (5 bases each). Trimming stripped 0 bases from V and 3 bases from J, with 9 bases between. The CDR3 length is 14 residues. CDR1 and CDR2 from the germline V gene are SQVTM and ANQGSEA. DNA for the CDR3: TGCAGCGTTGAAGATCTGGGGGTCAAAAACATTCAGTACTTC. Its protein product is CSVEDLGVKNIQYF.

This clonotype was found many times. This CDR3 reads CSAREGSGANVLTF. The CDR3 coding sequence is TGCAGTGCTAGAGAGGGGTCTGGGGCCAACGTCCTGACTTTC. The V and J genes are TRBV20-1 and TRBJ2-6; no firm D call. There are 14 residues in the CDR3. Deletions cut 0 bases from V and 1 base from J, with 4 bases between. The germline V gene encodes CDR1 DFQATT and CDR2 SNEGSKA (reference sequence).

This clonotype was counted only a few times. The V and J genes are TRBV20-1 and TRBJ1-5; unclear D gene. The CDR3 covers 16 residues. V shed 0 bases and J shed 3 bases, with 15 bases lying between them. Germline V gene sequence: CDR1 DFQATT, CDR2 SNEGSKA (reference sequence). Here the CDR3 reads CSARDPSGPVNQPQHF. The CDR3 DNA is TGCAGTGCTAGAGACCCTTCCGGCCCCGTCAATCAGCCCCAGCATTTT.

The sample holds a few counts of this clonotype. This CDR3 is CASSGDREANQPQHF. CDR3 bases: TGTGCCAGCAGTGGGGACAGGGAGGCCAATCAGCCCCAGCATTTT. The chain is built from TRBV25-1 and TRBJ1-5; 9 bases map to TRBD1. V shed 4 bases and J 3 bases; nucleotides not matched to a gene: 4. In germline, CDR1 is MGHDK, CDR2 SYGVNS. This CDR3 is built from 15 residues.

This clonotype has only a few counts. The chain recombines TRBV19 with TRBJ1-2; possibly TRBD1 for D (5 bases). Per germline, CDR1 LNHDA and CDR2 SQIVND (reference sequence). CDR3 length: 13 residues. Deletions cut 5 bases from V and 4 bases from J, with 11 bases between. CDR3: CASSSRGFYGYTF. The CDR3 nucleotides are TGTGCCAGTAGTTCAAGGGGCTTCTATGGCTACACCTTC. Full variable domain (rest looked up from reference TRBV19 and TRBJ1-2): DGGITQSPKYLFRKEGQNVTLSCEQNLNHDAMYWYRQDPGQGLRLIYYSQIVNDFQKGDIAEGYSVSREKKESFPLTVTSAQKNPTAFYLCASSSRGFYGYTFGSGTRLTVV.

This clonotype was detected ten times or more. V is TRBV7-9 and J is TRBJ1-1; the D gene is possibly TRBD1 (5 bases). The germline V gene has CDR1 SEHNR and CDR2 FQNEAQ (reference sequence). The V and J ends lost 1 base and 1 base respectively, with 7 bases between them. The CDR3 is 14 residues long. This chain's CDR3 is CASSLEDRNTEAFF. The CDR3, as DNA: TGTGCCAGCAGCTTAGAAGACAGGAACACTGAAGCTTTCTTT. The full variable domain, completed using reference TRBV7-9 and TRBJ1-1, is DTGVSQNPRHKITKRGQNVTFRCDPISEHNRLYWYRQTLGQGPEFLTYFQNEAQLEKSRLLSDRFSAERPKGSFSTLEIQRTEQGDSAMYLCASSLEDRNTEAFFGQGTRLTVV.

This clonotype was recorded many times. J is TRBJ2-1 and V is TRBV11-2; D possibly uses TRBD1 or TRBD2 (5 bases each). Germline lookup yields CDR1 SGHAT and CDR2 FQNNGV. Trimming stripped 3 bases from V and 5 bases from J, with 11 bases between. This CDR3 region has 14 residues. CDR3 sequence: CASSFWDRNNEQFF. The CDR3 DNA follows: TGTGCCAGCAGCTTCTGGGACCGAAACAATGAGCAGTTCTTC.

In its sample, this clonotype was seen many times. The chain couples TRBV7-9 to TRBJ2-3; 9 bases match TRBD1. Per the germline V gene, CDR1 is SEHNR and CDR2 is FQNEAQ (reference sequence). Unmatched junction bases numbered 5, after V lost 0 bases and J lost 4 bases. The CDR3 totals 16 residues. The CDR3 reads CASSLANRGRSDTQYF. CDR3 DNA sequence: TGTGCCAGCAGCTTAGCGAACAGGGGGCGGTCAGATACGCAGTATTTT.

This clonotype was seen many times. The chain recombines TRBV28 with TRBJ2-1; tentative D call: TRBD2 (7 bases). V was pared by 6 bases and J by 0 bases, with 21 bases between. This CDR3 is 18 amino acids long. CDR1 is MDHEN and CDR2 is SYDVKM in the germline V gene. CDR3 residues: CASRTQGLADNSYNEQFF. The CDR3, as DNA: TGTGCCAGCAGGACCCAGGGGCTAGCGGATAACTCCTACAATGAGCAGTTCTTC.

This rearrangement joins TRBV6-6 to TRBJ2-1, with D perhaps given as TRBD1 or TRBD2 (6 bases each). Trimming left V 7 bases short and J 3 bases short, with 10 bases between. This CDR3 comprises 13 residues. From germline, CDR1 is MNHNY and CDR2 SVGAGI (reference sequence). CDR3: CASKGGGYNEQFF. The DNA for the CDR3 is TGTGCCAGCAAAGGAGGGGGCTACAATGAGCAGTTCTTC.